Below, 25 T cell receptor beta chains from the same sample are listed, as sequenced in a study of CD8 T cells in ankylosing spondylitis. MiXCR, applied by TCRdb to the 5' RACE reads, yields one record per CDR3 protein. The sample lists under 250,000 distinct CDR3 sequences; roughly a tenth were seen once. The specimen sequenced was blood, either unsorted or a sorted T cell fraction (not recorded which). Receptors were obtained from a male donor with ankylosing spondylitis or in good health (not recorded which).

This clonotype was counted many times. J is TRBJ2-7 and V is TRBV6-1; 14 positions agree with TRBD2. The length of the CDR3 is 15 residues. V shed 6 bases and J 5 bases; nucleotides not matched to a gene: 6. Germline assignment: CDR1 MNHNS and CDR2 SASEGT. In DNA form, the CDR3 reads TGTGCCAGCAGCCTGACTAGCGGGGGGGCCCACGAGCAGTACTTC. Its translation is CASSLTSGGAHEQYF.

This clonotype was seen just once. The chain uses TRBV29-1 and TRBJ1-2; no reliable D call. The germline V gene encodes CDR1 SQVTM and CDR2 ANQGSEA. V lost 2 bases and J lost 0, with 13 bases in between. The CDR3 spans 15 residues. The CDR3 DNA sequence: TGCAGCGTTGAACGGTGGCAGCGAGCTAACTATGGCTACACCTTC. Encoded protein: CSVERWQRANYGYTF.

This clonotype was found many times. The rearrangement links TRBV20-1 to TRBJ1-1, with D possibly matching TRBD1 (5 bases). Germline V gives CDR1 DFQATT, CDR2 SNEGSKA (reference sequence). The CDR3 covers 14 residues. Trimming cost V 1 base and J 4 bases, with 13 bases left between them. The DNA for the CDR3 is TGCAGTGCTAGAGTAGCAGGGCTGACCACTGAAGCTTTCTTT. It translates to CSARVAGLTTEAFF.

In this sample, this clonotype turned up many times. The chain carries TRBV5-1 and TRBJ2-3, with 10 positions matching TRBD2. The CDR3 spans 16 residues. Germline CDR1 and CDR2: SGHRS and YFSETQ. V was pared by 2 bases and J by 4 bases, with 7 bases of the junction left unmatched. CDR3 loop: CASSLTSGEYPDTQYF. As DNA, the CDR3 is TGCGCCAGCAGCTTAACTAGCGGGGAATATCCAGATACGCAGTATTTT.

The table lists this clonotype with many counts. The gene calls are TRBV29-1 and TRBJ2-5, with no clear D. The CDR3 length is 13 residues. In germline, CDR1 is SQVTM, CDR2 ANQGSEA. Trimming pared 0 bases from V and 7 bases from J, leaving 12 bases between. The CDR3 region is CSVEEGSEGTQYF. In DNA, the CDR3 is TGCAGCGTTGAAGAGGGGTCCGAAGGGACCCAGTACTTC. Based on the CDR3 plus reference TRBV29-1 and TRBJ2-5, the full variable domain is SAVISQKPSRDICQRGTSLTIQCQVDSQVTMMFWYRQQPGQSLTLIATANQGSEATYESGFVIDKFPISRPNLTFSTLTVSNMSPEDSSIYLCSVEEGSEGTQYFGPGTRLLVL.

In this sample, this clonotype turned up many times. This chain joins TRBV5-1 and TRBJ1-3, with 8 bases lining up with TRBD1. This CDR3 is 14 amino acids long. Trimming cost V 6 bases and J 3 bases; bases outside gene matches: 5. CDR1 is SGHRS and CDR2 is YFSETQ in the germline V gene. The CDR3 reads CASNPGTGGNTIYF. CDR3 in DNA: TGCGCCAGCAATCCCGGGACAGGTGGAAACACCATATATTTT.

This clonotype has at least ten counts. The chain recombines TRBV24-1 with TRBJ1-2, with D tentatively TRBD1 (6 bases). CDR3 length: 17 residues. V lost 7 bases, J lost 5 bases, and 25 bases lay in between. From germline, CDR1 is KGHDR and CDR2 SFDVKD. This CDR3 reads CATSPRLWGGPPYGYTF. In DNA, the CDR3 is TGTGCCACCAGCCCTCGGCTTTGGGGGGGCCCTCCGTATGGCTACACCTTC.

The sample holds many counts of this clonotype. The J gene is TRBJ1-1, the V gene TRBV2, with a possible D match to TRBD1 (5 bases). The CDR3 covers 14 residues. The V end was cut by 4 bases, the J end by 1 base, with 10 bases between. Germline assignment: CDR1 SNHLY and CDR2 FYNNEI. The CDR3 DNA reads as TGTGCCAGCAGTGTCGGGGGGGGGAACACTGAAGCTTTCTTT. It translates to CASSVGGGNTEAFF.

This clonotype was seen repeatedly, ten times or more. This rearrangement joins TRBV6-1 to TRBJ2-3; tentative D call: TRBD1 (5 bases). Looked up from germline, CDR1 is MNHNS and CDR2 is SASEGT. V was pared by 6 bases and J by 7 bases, with 17 bases between. This CDR3 comprises 14 residues. In nucleotides, the CDR3 is TGTGCCAGCAGCCTGCTGGCCGCAGGGCATACGCAGTATTTT. Translation gives CASSLLAAGHTQYF.

Ten or more counts support this clonotype. The chain is built from TRBV12-3 or TRBV12-4 and TRBJ1-5; no clear D. CDR3 size: 13 residues. Trimming removed 3 bases from V and 6 bases from J, with 9 bases in between. CDR3 nucleotides: TGTGCCAGCAGTTTGACTCCCGCTCAGCCCCAGCATTTT. Translation: CASSLTPAQPQHF.

This clonotype was picked up many times. The V call is TRBV12-3 or TRBV12-4, the J call TRBJ2-7; 7 positions agree with TRBD1. There are 14 residues in the CDR3. V gave up 6 bases and J gave up 1 base; unmatched junction bases: 6. The CDR3 sequence: CASRKGTASYEQYF. CDR3 DNA: TGTGCCAGCAGAAAAGGGACAGCTTCCTACGAGCAGTACTTC.

This clonotype was counted ten times or more. The chain is built from TRBV12-3 or TRBV12-4 and TRBJ2-5, with a tentative D call TRBD2 (7 bases). The CDR3 has 13 amino acids. V was shortened by 3 bases and J by 4 bases, with 9 bases between the two germline ends. CDR3 region: CASSFRGAETQYF. Here the CDR3 DNA reads TGTGCCAGCAGTTTCCGGGGGGCAGAGACCCAGTACTTC.

V gene TRBV3-1 combines with J gene TRBJ2-3; D remains unclear. CDR3 length: 12 residues. The ends were cut back, 4 bases at V and 7 bases at J, with 9 bases in the middle. Germline CDR1 reads LGHDT; CDR2 reads YNNKEL (reference sequence). The CDR3 spells CASSRRENTQYF. In DNA, the CDR3 is TGTGCCAGCAGCCGCAGAGAAAATACGCAGTATTTT.

Many counts were recorded for this clonotype. The CDR3 region is CASSQDFVSYNEQFF. CDR3 nucleotides: TGCGCCAGCAGCCAAGACTTTGTCTCCTACAATGAGCAGTTCTTC. The genes are TRBV4-1 and TRBJ2-1; no clear D gene. Trimming stripped 0 bases from V and 0 bases from J, with 6 bases between. The CDR3 totals 15 residues. Germline V gene lookup returns CDR1 MGHRA and CDR2 YSYEKL.

This clonotype appeared many times. V is TRBV6-2 or TRBV6-3 and J is TRBJ2-3; TRBD2 aligns across 7 bases. Germline assignment: CDR1 MNHEY and CDR2 SVGEGT. CDR3 length: 16 residues. V gave up 7 bases and J gave up 2 bases; unmatched junction bases: 12. The CDR3 DNA reads as TGTGCCAGCATCCGGGGGGACTCACTCCACACAGATACGCAGTATTTT. Amino acids: CASIRGDSLHTDTQYF.

This clonotype occurred many times. The CDR3 here is CASSSVAGETQYF. The CDR3 nucleotides are TGTGCCAGCAGTTCCGTAGCGGGGGAGACCCAGTACTTC. This sequence joins TRBV6-6 and TRBJ2-5; TRBD2 aligns across 8 bases. Germline CDR1 is MNHNY and CDR2 is SVGAGI (reference sequence). This CDR3 is built from 13 residues. V lost 4 bases and J lost 5; bases outside the gene matches: 3.

This clonotype was counted at least ten times. The V call is TRBV10-3, the J call TRBJ1-2, with D hard to call. The germline V gene encodes CDR1 ENHRY and CDR2 SYGVKD. V lost 7 bases and J lost 6, with 9 bases in between. The CDR3 runs 11 residues. CDR3 DNA sequence: TGTGCCATCACCTACCGGGATGGCTACACCTTC. Amino acids: CAITYRDGYTF.

This CDR3 reads CASSPILAGGPHEQFF. The CDR3, as DNA: TGCGCCAGCAGCCCGATTCTAGCGGGGGGGCCCCATGAGCAGTTCTTC. The chain couples TRBV4-1 to TRBJ2-1; TRBD2 matches at 12 bases. Germline V gene sequence: CDR1 MGHRA, CDR2 YSYEKL. The junction had 9 bases not matched to a gene; V was cut back by 4 bases and J by 8 bases. This CDR3 comprises 16 residues.

This clonotype was detected ten times or more. V usage is TRBV20-1 and J usage is TRBJ2-7; 10 bases match TRBD1. The CDR3 has 15 residues. Germline V gives CDR1 DFQATT, CDR2 SNEGSKA (reference sequence). V gave up 4 bases and J gave up 5 bases; unmatched junction bases: 11. The CDR3 DNA reads as TGCAGTGCTAACAGCCGGGACAGGGGTTTCGACGAGCAGTACTTC. Its protein is CSANSRDRGFDEQYF.

The sample holds many counts of this clonotype. The V call is TRBV5-6, the J call TRBJ1-1; TRBD1 matches at 7 bases. V lost 4 bases and J lost 2; bases outside the gene matches: 8. The CDR3 totals 15 residues. Germline CDR1 is SGHDT and CDR2 is YYEEEE. The CDR3 coding sequence is TGTGCCAGCAGCCAACAGGGGTATACTAACACTGAAGCTTTCTTT. It encodes CASSQQGYTNTEAFF.

This clonotype was detected ten times or more. The chain couples TRBV6-6 to TRBJ2-7; D is undetermined. V was cut by 5 bases and J by 6 bases, with 11 bases left in between. Per germline, CDR1 MNHNY and CDR2 SVGAGI (reference sequence). This CDR3 contains 12 residues. CDR3 bases: TGTGCCAGCAGTCGGACGGCCGTCGAGCAGTACTTC. This codes for CASSRTAVEQYF.

This clonotype was recorded a few times. The genes are TRBV6-1 and TRBJ1-1, with no clear D. The CDR3 length is 13 residues. In germline, CDR1 is MNHNS, CDR2 SASEGT. V shed 6 bases and J shed 2 bases, with 10 bases lying between them. The CDR3, as DNA: TGTGCCAGCAGGGGGAACGGAAACACTGAAGCTTTCTTT. The encoded protein is CASRGNGNTEAFF.

This clonotype was recorded many times. The chain uses TRBV29-1 and TRBJ1-1; D might be TRBD1 (5 bases). CDR3 length: 13 residues. Looked up from germline, CDR1 is SQVTM and CDR2 is ANQGSEA. V lost 3 bases, J lost 1 base, and 9 bases lay in between. The CDR3 DNA follows: TGCAGCGTTGAGTTACAGGCGAACACTGAAGCTTTCTTT. The encoded protein is CSVELQANTEAFF.

This clonotype was observed at least ten times. V usage is TRBV5-1 and J usage is TRBJ1-6; D not certain. The CDR3 runs to 16 residues. Germline loops: CDR1 SGHRS, CDR2 YFSETQ. The germline V and J ends were trimmed by 6 bases and 9 bases, with 22 bases remaining between them. The CDR3 is CASNAGGPDLSSPLHF. As DNA, the CDR3 is TGCGCCAGCAACGCGGGCGGTCCTGACCTGTCTTCACCCCTCCACTTT. The variable domain in full, completed from reference TRBV5-1 and TRBJ1-6, reads KAGVTQTPRYLIKTRGQQVTLSCSPISGHRSVSWYQQTPGQGLQFLFEYFSETQRNKGNFPGRFSGRQFSNSRSEMNVSTLELGDSALYLCASNAGGPDLSSPLHFGNGTRLTVT.

This clonotype was seen ten or more times. The rearrangement uses TRBV7-9 and TRBJ1-3; no clear D gene. The V end was cut by 5 bases, the J end by 0 bases, with 11 bases between. This CDR3 has 15 residues. The germline gives CDR1 SEHNR, CDR2 FQNEAQ (reference sequence). The CDR3 region has the DNA TGTGCCAGCAGCCCAACAGATCTCTCTGGAAACACCATATATTTT. Its translation is CASSPTDLSGNTIYF.